A single sample gave rise to the 8 T cell receptor beta chains below, sequenced in a study of shared clonotypes between healthy human individuals. The protocol was immunoSEQ multiplex PCR, while the TCRdb copy is restricted to in-frame clones and leaves out a portion. The repertoire holds roughly 1,800,000 clones, approximately 94% seen once, with around 1.2% in the top ten. In the naive CD8 group, cells lacked CD45RO and were positively selected for CCR7, so terminally differentiated effector memory CD45RA+ cells were left out. Sequenced sample: naive CD8+ T cells sorted from blood. The receptor source for this set is a young man in good health.

The chain uses TRBV13 and TRBJ1-3; TRBD1 might be the D (5 bases). The CDR3 contains 13 residues. Germline V gives CDR1 PRHDT, CDR2 FYEKMQ (reference sequence). Trimming stripped 5 bases from V and 12 bases from J, with 17 bases between. CDR3 DNA: TGTGCCAGCAGCCTTTCCGGTGGGACGAACATATATTTT. Translation: CASSLSGGTNIYF.

This chain uses TRBV5-6 with TRBJ2-7, with D possibly matching TRBD1 (5 bases). The V and J ends lost 5 bases and 0 bases respectively, with 12 bases between them. Germline V gene sequence: CDR1 SGHDT, CDR2 YYEEEE. The CDR3 covers 14 residues. CDR3 sequence reads: CASRQAASSYEQYF. The CDR3 coding sequence is TGTGCCAGCAGACAGGCAGCCAGCTCCTACGAGCAGTACTTC.

This chain uses TRBV19 with TRBJ2-2; D gene uncertain. CDR1 LNHDA and CDR2 SQIVND come from the germline V gene (reference sequence). V was pared by 6 bases and J by 0 bases, with 8 bases between. CDR3 size: 14 residues. The CDR3 here is CASRALPNTGELFF. Here the CDR3 DNA reads TGTGCCAGTAGAGCATTACCGAACACCGGGGAGCTGTTTTTT.

V and J are TRBV7-2 and TRBJ2-7; the D is unclear. CDR1 and CDR2 from the germline V gene are SGHTA and FQGNSA. Trimming cost V 1 base and J 7 bases, with 8 bases left between them. The CDR3 loop spans 12 amino acids. The CDR3 DNA reads as TGTGCCAGCAGCTTAGGGTGGCGGGAGCAGTACTTC. Translating it yields CASSLGWREQYF. Using reference TRBV7-2 and TRBJ2-7 for the parts outside the CDR3, the full variable domain is GAGVSQSPSNKVTEKGKDVELRCDPISGHTALYWYRQSLGQGLEFLIYFQGNSAPDKSGLPSDRFSAERTGGSVSTLTIQRTQQEDSAVYLCASSLGWREQYFGPGTRLTVT.

The chain couples TRBV4-1 to TRBJ1-1; possibly TRBD1 for D (5 bases). With 5 bases removed from V and 11 bases from J, the gap between germline ends came to 15 bases. This CDR3 contains 12 residues. Germline CDR1 reads MGHRA; CDR2 reads YSYEKL. The CDR3 nucleotides read TGCGCCAGCAGCGCTCTCGGGGGGGAGGCTTTCTTT. It encodes CASSALGGEAFF.

The chain is built from TRBV15 and TRBJ2-3; tentatively, D is TRBD2 (5 bases). Germline V CDR1 and CDR2: LNHNV, YYDKDF (reference sequence). The CDR3 covers 14 residues. The germline V and J ends were trimmed by 8 bases and 2 bases, with 14 bases remaining between them. CDR3 DNA sequence: TGTGCCACCCTACGGGGTGGGGTCACAGATACGCAGTATTTT. Translation gives CATLRGGVTDTQYF.

This clone is a singleton in its sample. The chain joins TRBV27 to TRBJ2-3; perhaps TRBD2 as D (5 bases). Germline CDR1 is MNHEY and CDR2 is SMNVEV (reference sequence). The CDR3 contains 16 residues. Trimming pared 5 bases from V and 0 bases from J, leaving 15 bases between. For the CDR3, the DNA is TGTGCCAGCAGTGTGTCCCGGGGTCCCAGCACAGATACGCAGTATTTT. Translation gives CASSVSRGPSTDTQYF.

The rearrangement uses TRBV4-1 and TRBJ2-7; TRBD1 is a possible D gene (6 bases). Germline V gene lookup returns CDR1 MGHRA and CDR2 YSYEKL. Trimming removed 0 bases at V and 2 bases at J, with 17 bases between. CDR3 length equals 17 residues. The CDR3 nucleotides are TGCGCCAGCAGCCAAGATCTTGAGTCAGGGGTCACCTACGAGCAGTACTTC. Protein: CASSQDLESGVTYEQYF.